Following are 30 T cell receptor beta chains from one sample sequenced in a study of tumor-infiltrating lymphocytes in oesophageal squamous cell carcinoma. TCRdb called the PCR reads again in MiXCR, with one record for every CDR3 protein. The sample carries over 10,000 distinct CDR3 sequences, about 55% recorded once. Specimen: esophageal tumor tissue. The receptors stem from a female donor with esophageal squamous cell carcinoma.

The genes are TRBV5-4 and TRBJ1-3, with D unresolved. The CDR3 is 15 amino acids. The germline V gene encodes CDR1 SGHNT and CDR2 YYREEE (reference sequence). The V gene lost 0 bases and the J gene lost 0 bases, with 7 bases spanning the gap. Here the CDR3 reads CASSLDQSSGNTIYF. In nucleotides, the CDR3 is TGTGCCAGCAGCTTGGACCAGAGCTCTGGAAACACCATATATTTT.

This clonotype turned up a few times. A much larger clone lies one base from this, so it may be a read error. V usage is TRBV5-1 and J usage is TRBJ2-5; the D gene is possibly TRBD2 (5 bases). V was clipped by 1 base and J by 11 bases, with 21 bases between them. The CDR3 sequence is 15 residues long. CDR1 and CDR2 from the germline V gene are SGHRS and YFSETQ. DNA of the CDR3: TGCGCCAGCAGCTTGAGGGAGTCCTCCTACAATGAGCAGTACTTC. Protein sequence: CASSLRESSYNEQYF. Full variable domain (missing parts from reference TRBV5-1 and TRBJ2-5): KAGVTQTPRYLIKTRGQQVTLSCSPISGHRSVSWYQQTPGQGLQFLFEYFSETQRNKGNFPGRFSGRQFSNSRSEMNVSTLELGDSALYLCASSLRESSYNEQYFGPGTRLLVL.

This clonotype was recorded a few times. The chain employs TRBV5-1 and TRBJ2-4, with D unresolved. The end of the DNA is better explained by TRBJ2-5, so the J call may be wrong. This CDR3 has 14 residues. Germline V gene sequence: CDR1 SGHRS, CDR2 YFSETQ. In DNA, the CDR3 is TGCGCCAGCAGCTTGAGGGCAGAACAAGAGACCCAGTACTTC. Translated, it gives CASSLRAEQETQYF.

CDR3 protein: CASSEQGTQETQYF. The CDR3 region has the DNA TGTGCCAGCAGTGAACAGGGGACCCAAGAGACCCAGTACTTC. The chain combines TRBV25-1 with TRBJ2-7, with D possibly matching TRBD1 (6 bases). The J call could be wrong; TRBJ2-5 is a better fit for the DNA end. Germline-derived CDR1 and CDR2 are MGHDK and SYGVNS. This CDR3 spans 14 amino acids.

The rearrangement links TRBV7-2 to TRBJ2-3; 7 bases map to TRBD2. The DNA end favors TRBJ2-7, so the J call may be wrong. The germline gives CDR1 SGHTA, CDR2 FQGNSA. CDR3 size: 14 residues. This CDR3 is CASSPTGLTYEQYF. The CDR3 bases are TGTGCCAGCAGCCCCACGGGACTAACCTACGAGCAGTACTTC.

As for this clonotype: The final CDR3 position lacks the conserved phenylalanine or tryptophan, pointing to a likely read error. The limits of the CDR3 on the DNA are not certain, so only TCRdb's listed CDR3 is given. The V and J genes are TRBV7-2 and TRBJ2-3; TRBD2 is the table's D call and was not checked against the DNA. In germline, CDR1 is SGHTA, CDR2 FQGNSA. The CDR3 comprises 16 residues, both ends counted. The CDR3 spells CASSIGLHNNEQFFGP.

The chain carries TRBV28 and TRBJ2-3, with 9 bases aligning to TRBD1. The closer fit of TRBJ2-7 to the DNA end suggests the J call may be wrong. The CDR3 sequence is 20 residues long. The germline V gene encodes CDR1 MDHEN and CDR2 SYDVKM. As DNA, the CDR3 is TGTGCCAGCAGTTTCGGGGGCACCGGACAGGGGTTAGGGGCTTGGTACGAGCAGTACTTC. It encodes CASSFGGTGQGLGAWYEQYF.

For this clonotype: Lacking the conserved final phenylalanine or tryptophan, this CDR3 likely reflects a read error. No DNA is shown, since the ends of the CDR3 on it are uncertain; the CDR3 is the one TCRdb lists. This chain uses TRBV7-3 with TRBJ2-3; the table's D gene call, TRBD2, was not cross checked with the DNA. Germline V gene sequence: CDR1 SGHTA, CDR2 FQGTGA. 17 amino acids form the CDR3, both terminal residues included. CDR3 protein: CASSSGRDLHNEQFFGP.

The chain employs TRBV7-9 and TRBJ2-5, with 9 bases identical to TRBD1. The end of the DNA is better explained by TRBJ2-7, so the J call may be wrong. CDR3 length: 15 amino acids. Germline values: CDR1 SEHNR, CDR2 FQNEAQ (reference sequence). The CDR3 nucleotides are TGTGCCAGCAGCTCAGGGACAGGGAGCTCCTACGAGCAGTACTTC. Protein sequence: CASSSGTGSSYEQYF.

By its share, this clonotype is medium-sized. J is TRBJ2-5 and V is TRBV6-1, with 12 bases fitting TRBD2. Trimming at V came to 6 bases and at J to 0 bases, leaving 11 bases not matched to a gene. CDR1 is MNHNS and CDR2 is SASEGT in the germline V gene. This CDR3 spans 18 amino acids. The CDR3 here is CASSPGQTSGGYQETQYF. The CDR3 nucleotides are TGTGCCAGCAGCCCAGGCCAGACTAGCGGGGGTTACCAAGAGACCCAGTACTTC.

DNA of the CDR3: TGTGCCAGCAGCTTAGTCGGAGCGGGAGGAAGGAATGAGCAGTTCTTC. This codes for CASSLVGAGGRNEQFF. V gene TRBV7-2 combines with J gene TRBJ2-1; 9 bases match TRBD2. Germline V gene sequence: CDR1 SGHTA, CDR2 FQGNSA. V was pared by 1 base and J by 7 bases, with 8 bases of the junction left unmatched. The CDR3 runs to 16 residues.

J is TRBJ2-5 and V is TRBV7-3, with D uncertain. Trimming removed 4 bases from V and 3 bases from J, with 12 bases in between. CDR1 is SGHTA and CDR2 is FQGTGA in the germline V gene. The CDR3 spans 14 residues. The CDR3 bases are TGTGCCAGCAGCTCAGATCGTGGGGAAGAGACCCAGTACTTC. Encoded protein: CASSSDRGEETQYF.

The rearrangement uses TRBV7-2 and TRBJ2-4; possible D gene TRBD1, 5 bases. Trimming removed 5 bases from V and 13 bases from J, with 15 bases in between. The CDR3 extends over 12 amino acids. Germline CDR1 and CDR2: SGHTA and FQGNSA. This CDR3 reads CASSDWGGEQYF. In nucleotides, the CDR3 is TGTGCCAGCAGCGATTGGGGCGGTGAGCAGTACTTC.

The J gene is TRBJ2-7, the V gene TRBV7-9; unclear D gene. Germline V gene sequence: CDR1 SEHNR, CDR2 FQNEAQ (reference sequence). The V gene lost 0 bases and the J gene lost 4 bases, with 10 bases spanning the gap. The CDR3 has 14 residues. The CDR3 region has the DNA TGTGCCAGCAGCTTAGCGGGGTCCTGGTACGAGCAGTACTTC. Amino acid sequence: CASSLAGSWYEQYF.

In this sample, this clonotype turned up once. V is TRBV7-3 and J is TRBJ1-1; TRBD1 matches at 7 bases. Trimming took 5 bases from V and 9 from J; bases not matched to a gene: 9. The CDR3 has 13 amino acids. CDR1 is SGHTA and CDR2 is FQGTGA in the germline V gene. The CDR3 DNA sequence: TGTGCCAGCAGCCCCGGACAGGATAGTCAAGCTTTCTTT. Encoded protein: CASSPGQDSQAFF. Full variable domain (outside the CDR3, taken from reference TRBV7-3 and TRBJ1-1): GAGVSQTPSNKVTEKGKYVELRCDPISGHTALYWYRQSLGQGPEFLIYFQGTGAADDSGLPNDRFFAVRPEGSVSTLKIQRTERGDSAVYLCASSPGQDSQAFFGQGTRLTVV.

This clonotype was detected a few times. The chain combines TRBV9 with TRBJ2-1; TRBD1 aligns across 7 bases. The V segment lost 0 bases and the J segment 4 bases; nucleotides outside the gene matches: 4. The CDR3 sequence is 15 residues long. Germline V gene data show CDR1 as SGDLS and CDR2 as YYNGEE. CDR3 in amino acids: CASSVDRGAYNEQFF. CDR3 sequence (DNA): TGTGCCAGCAGCGTAGACAGGGGTGCGTACAATGAGCAGTTCTTC. Drawing the rest from reference TRBV9 and TRBJ2-1, the complete variable domain is DSGVTQTPKHLITATGQRVTLRCSPRSGDLSVYWYQQSLDQGLQFLIQYYNGEERAKGNILERFSAQQFPDLHSELNLSSLELGDSALYFCASSVDRGAYNEQFFGPGTRLTVL.

The chain employs TRBV6-6 and TRBJ2-5; D is perhaps TRBD1 (6 bases). Matching the DNA end better, TRBJ1-2 makes the J call doubtful. Germline assignment: CDR1 MNHNY and CDR2 SVGAGI (reference sequence). This CDR3 spans 10 amino acids. This CDR3 reads CAAGAYGYTF. Here the CDR3 DNA reads TGTGCGGCAGGGGCCTATGGCTACACCTTC.

The chain links TRBV4-3 to TRBJ2-7; TRBD2 agrees at 7 bases. V shed 3 bases and J 7 bases; nucleotides not matched to a gene: 18. The germline V gene has CDR1 LGHNA and CDR2 YSLEER. The CDR3 is made up of 17 amino acids. The CDR3 bases are TGCGCCAGCAGCCAGGATTTGGGGGGAGGGCCCTACAATGAGCAGTACTTC. It codes for CASSQDLGGGPYNEQYF.

This clonotype was counted at least ten times. Since a much larger clone is just one base distant, this may be a read error. The V call is TRBV7-2, the J call TRBJ2-5; TRBD2 matches 14 bases. Trimming at V came to 5 bases and at J to 11 bases, leaving 13 bases not matched to a gene. The CDR3 has 16 amino acids. Germline CDR1 SGHTA, CDR2 FQGNSA. The CDR3 DNA reads as TGTGCCAGCAGCCGGGGGACTAGCGGGAGAGTAGATGAGCAGTACTTC. This gives the protein CASSRGTSGRVDEQYF.

Within the sample, this clonotype is medium-sized. V gene TRBV6-1 combines with J gene TRBJ2-7, with D unresolved. Germline CDR1 reads MNHNS; CDR2 reads SASEGT. CDR3 length equals 13 residues. V dropped 6 bases and J dropped 1 base, with 10 bases sitting between them. The CDR3 region is CASRLTKSYEQYF. The CDR3 nucleotides read TGTGCCAGCAGATTGACAAAATCCTACGAGCAGTACTTC.

Worth noting for this clonotype: The CDR3 carries no conserved terminal phenylalanine or tryptophan, so it likely arises from a read error. The limits of the CDR3 on the DNA are not certain, so only TCRdb's listed CDR3 is given. J is TRBJ2-6 and V is TRBV7-9; the table's D call, TRBD2, was not checked against the DNA. The CDR3 is 18 residues long, counting both termini. CDR1 is SEHNR, CDR2 FQNEAQ, per germline (reference sequence). This CDR3 is CASSGKDGRGNSPLHFGA.

The table lists this clonotype with many counts. The chain's CDR3 is CASTSPGQPSSGNTIYF. For the CDR3, the DNA is TGTGCCAGCACTTCTCCGGGACAACCGAGCTCTGGAAACACCATATATTTT. The rearrangement uses TRBV6-1 and TRBJ1-3; D perhaps matches TRBD1 (6 bases). The germline gives CDR1 MNHNS, CDR2 SASEGT. With 7 bases removed from V and 0 bases from J, the gap between germline ends came to 19 bases. The CDR3 spans 17 residues.

This CDR3 reads CASSLRGGDYGYTF. CDR3 DNA: TGTGCCAGCAGCTTAAGAGGGGGGGACTATGGCTACACCTTC. The chain has TRBV7-6 and TRBJ1-2, with D tentatively TRBD1 (6 bases). CDR1 and CDR2 (germline): SGHVS, FNYEAQ. V was clipped by 2 bases and J by 3 bases, with 10 bases between them. CDR3 length: 14 residues.

The chain employs TRBV7-9 and TRBJ2-5, with 10 nucleotides matching TRBD1. Germline lookup yields CDR1 SEHNR and CDR2 FQNEAQ (reference sequence). The V and J ends lost 3 bases and 5 bases, in that order; junction bases with no gene match: 6. This CDR3 is 15 amino acids long. This chain's CDR3 is CASSLVGQGKETQYF. As DNA, the CDR3 is TGTGCCAGCAGCTTGGTGGGACAGGGGAAGGAGACCCAGTACTTC.

In its sample, this clonotype ranks as medium-sized. A read error may be the cause here, since a much bigger clone is one base away. The chain uses TRBV6-6 and TRBJ2-5, with D perhaps given as TRBD1 or TRBD2 (6 bases each). The CDR3 loop spans 14 amino acids. With 0 bases removed from V and 11 bases from J, the gap between germline ends came to 16 bases. CDR1 and CDR2 from the germline V gene are MNHNY and SVGAGI (reference sequence). The chain's CDR3 is CASSYSRRGDEQYF. The CDR3 bases are TGTGCCAGCAGTTACTCGAGGAGGGGGGATGAGCAGTACTTC.

Points on this clonotype: A read error may explain this, as a much larger clone is one base away. The rearrangement joins TRBV5-6 to TRBJ2-1; TRBD2 is a possible D gene (5 bases). This CDR3 has 14 residues. Germline CDR1 reads SGHDT; CDR2 reads YYEEEE. V shed 1 base and J shed 10 bases, with 15 bases lying between them. The chain's CDR3 is CASSLFGSSYEQFF. CDR3 nucleotides: TGTGCCAGCAGCTTGTTTGGGAGCTCCTACGAGCAGTTCTTC.

In its sample, this clonotype was seen once. The chain carries TRBV7-3 and TRBJ2-1; TRBD2 is a possible D gene (7 bases). CDR3 length: 14 residues. Trimming removed 5 bases from V and 6 bases from J, with 14 bases in between. CDR1 is SGHTA, CDR2 FQGTGA, per germline. CDR3 loop: CASSPMGGANEQFF. The CDR3 DNA follows: TGTGCCAGCAGCCCGATGGGGGGGGCCAATGAGCAGTTCTTC.

This clonotype was seen a handful of times. The V call is TRBV5-5, the J call TRBJ1-4, with D perhaps matching TRBD1 (6 bases). V was cut by 7 bases and J by 5 bases, with 18 bases left in between. Germline lookup yields CDR1 SGHKS and CDR2 YYEKEE (reference sequence). The CDR3 length is 15 residues. The CDR3: CASFWGQSPNEKLFF. The CDR3, as DNA: TGTGCCAGCTTCTGGGGGCAGAGCCCGAATGAAAAACTGTTTTTT. Full variable domain (rest looked up from reference TRBV5-5 and TRBJ1-4): DAGVTQSPTHLIKTRGQQVTLRCSPISGHKSVSWYQQVLGQGPQFIFQYYEKEERGRGNFPDRFSARQFPNYSSELNVNALLLGDSALYLCASFWGQSPNEKLFFGSGTQLSVL.

This clonotype showed up many times. This rearrangement joins TRBV7-2 to TRBJ2-6; D remains ambiguous. The CDR3 is made up of 15 amino acids. Germline CDR1 reads SGHTA; CDR2 reads FQGNSA. V was shortened by 1 base and J by 6 bases, with 10 bases between the two germline ends. CDR3 coding DNA: TGTGCCAGCAGCTTAGGGCTAAGTGTGGCCAACGTCCTGACTTTC. Translation gives CASSLGLSVANVLTF.

The CDR3 coding sequence is TGTGCCAGCAGCTTAGCGGGAGCCAACTACAATGAGCAGTACTTC. Protein sequence: CASSLAGANYNEQYF. The V and J genes are TRBV7-4 and TRBJ2-5, with D perhaps matching TRBD2 (5 bases). This CDR3 contains 15 residues. Looked up from germline, CDR1 is SGHVT and CDR2 is SQSDAQ. V was cut by 0 bases and J by 11 bases, with 19 bases left in between.